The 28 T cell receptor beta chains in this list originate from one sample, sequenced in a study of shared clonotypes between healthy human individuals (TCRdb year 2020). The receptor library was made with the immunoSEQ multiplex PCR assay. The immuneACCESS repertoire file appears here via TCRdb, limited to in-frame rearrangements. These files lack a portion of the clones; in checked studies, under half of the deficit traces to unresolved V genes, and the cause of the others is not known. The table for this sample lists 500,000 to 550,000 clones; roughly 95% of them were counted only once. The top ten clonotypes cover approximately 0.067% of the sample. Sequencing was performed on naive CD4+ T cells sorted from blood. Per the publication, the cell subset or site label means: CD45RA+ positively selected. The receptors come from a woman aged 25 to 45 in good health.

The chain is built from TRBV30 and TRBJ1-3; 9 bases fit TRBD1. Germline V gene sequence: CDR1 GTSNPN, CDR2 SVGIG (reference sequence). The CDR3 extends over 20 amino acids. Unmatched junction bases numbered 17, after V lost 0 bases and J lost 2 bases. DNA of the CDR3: TGTGCCTGGAGTGTCAAGCCCCACTTGGAGGGACAGGGTGCTGGAAACACCATATATTTT. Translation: CAWSVKPHLEGQGAGNTIYF.

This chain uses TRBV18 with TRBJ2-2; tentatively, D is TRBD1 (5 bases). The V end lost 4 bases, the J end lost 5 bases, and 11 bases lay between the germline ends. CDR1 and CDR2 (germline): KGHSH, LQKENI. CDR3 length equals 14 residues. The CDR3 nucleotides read TGTGCCAGCTCACTATATCCAGGGACCGGGGAGCTGTTTTTT. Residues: CASSLYPGTGELFF.

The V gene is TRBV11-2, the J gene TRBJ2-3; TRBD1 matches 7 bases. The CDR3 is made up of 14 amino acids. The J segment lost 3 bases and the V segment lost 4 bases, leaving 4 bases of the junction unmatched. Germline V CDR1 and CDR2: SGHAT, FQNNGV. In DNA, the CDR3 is TGTGCCAGCAGCTCTGGACAGGTGACAGATACGCAGTATTTT. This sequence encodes CASSSGQVTDTQYF.

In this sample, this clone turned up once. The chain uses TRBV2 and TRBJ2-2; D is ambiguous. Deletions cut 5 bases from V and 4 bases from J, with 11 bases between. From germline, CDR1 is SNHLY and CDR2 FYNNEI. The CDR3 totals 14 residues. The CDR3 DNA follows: TGTGCCAGCAGTTTGCAGGTGACCACCGGGGAGCTGTTTTTT. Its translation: CASSLQVTTGELFF.

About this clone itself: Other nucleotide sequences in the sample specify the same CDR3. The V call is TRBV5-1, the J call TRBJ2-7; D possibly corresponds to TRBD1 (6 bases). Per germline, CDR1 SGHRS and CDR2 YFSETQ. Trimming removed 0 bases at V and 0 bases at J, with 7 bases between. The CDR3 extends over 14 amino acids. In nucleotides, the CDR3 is TGCGCCAGCAGCTTGGGGACAGTCTCCTACGAGCAGTACTTC. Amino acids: CASSLGTVSYEQYF.

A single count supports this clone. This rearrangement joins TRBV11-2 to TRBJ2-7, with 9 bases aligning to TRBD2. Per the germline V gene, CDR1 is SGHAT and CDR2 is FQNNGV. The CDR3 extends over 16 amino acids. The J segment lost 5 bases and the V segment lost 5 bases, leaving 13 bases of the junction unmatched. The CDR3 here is CASSISSGSGIDEQYF. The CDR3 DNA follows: TGTGCCAGCAGCATAAGTAGCGGGAGCGGTATCGACGAGCAGTACTTC.

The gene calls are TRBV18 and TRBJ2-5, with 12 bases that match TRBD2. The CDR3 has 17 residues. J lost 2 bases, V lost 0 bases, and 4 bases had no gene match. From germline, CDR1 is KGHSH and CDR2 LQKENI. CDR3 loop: CASSPPGLAGPQETQYF. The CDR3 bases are TGTGCCAGCTCACCACCTGGACTAGCGGGACCTCAAGAGACCCAGTACTTC. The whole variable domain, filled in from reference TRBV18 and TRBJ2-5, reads NAGVMQNPRHLVRRRGQEARLRCSPMKGHSHVYWYRQLPEEGLKFMVYLQKENIIDESGMPKERFSAEFPKEGPSILRIQQVVRGDSAAYFCASSPPGLAGPQETQYFGPGTRLLVL.

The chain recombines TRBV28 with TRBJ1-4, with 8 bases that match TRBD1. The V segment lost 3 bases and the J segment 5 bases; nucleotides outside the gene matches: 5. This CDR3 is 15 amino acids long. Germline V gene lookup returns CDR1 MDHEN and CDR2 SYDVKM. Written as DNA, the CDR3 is TGTGCCAGCAGTTTGTGGCAGGGGGCAAATGAAAAACTGTTTTTT. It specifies CASSLWQGANEKLFF.

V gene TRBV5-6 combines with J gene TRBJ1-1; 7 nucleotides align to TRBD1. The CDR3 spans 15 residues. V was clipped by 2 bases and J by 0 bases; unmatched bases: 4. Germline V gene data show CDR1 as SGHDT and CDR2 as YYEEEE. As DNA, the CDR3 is TGTGCCAGCAGCTTCACAGGGGCCCTGAACACTGAAGCTTTCTTT. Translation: CASSFTGALNTEAFF.

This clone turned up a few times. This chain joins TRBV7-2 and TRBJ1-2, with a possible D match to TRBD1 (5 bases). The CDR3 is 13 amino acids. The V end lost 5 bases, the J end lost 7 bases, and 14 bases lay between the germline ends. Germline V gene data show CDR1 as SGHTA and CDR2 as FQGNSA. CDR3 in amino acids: CASSARVLGGYTF. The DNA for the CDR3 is TGTGCCAGCAGCGCCAGGGTCCTTGGTGGCTACACCTTC.

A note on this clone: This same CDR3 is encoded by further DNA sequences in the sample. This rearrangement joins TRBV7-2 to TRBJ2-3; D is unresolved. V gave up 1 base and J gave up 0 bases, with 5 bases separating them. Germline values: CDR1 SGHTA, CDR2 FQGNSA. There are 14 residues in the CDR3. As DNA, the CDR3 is TGTGCCAGCAGCTTAGTGGGTAGCACAGATACGCAGTATTTT. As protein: CASSLVGSTDTQYF.

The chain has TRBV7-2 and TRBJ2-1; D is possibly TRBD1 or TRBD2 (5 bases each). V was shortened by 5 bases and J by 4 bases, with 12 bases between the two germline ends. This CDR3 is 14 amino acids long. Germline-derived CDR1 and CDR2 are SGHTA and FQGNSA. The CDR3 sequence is CASSGDRVYNEQFF. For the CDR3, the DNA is TGTGCCAGCAGCGGGGACCGCGTTTACAATGAGCAGTTCTTC.

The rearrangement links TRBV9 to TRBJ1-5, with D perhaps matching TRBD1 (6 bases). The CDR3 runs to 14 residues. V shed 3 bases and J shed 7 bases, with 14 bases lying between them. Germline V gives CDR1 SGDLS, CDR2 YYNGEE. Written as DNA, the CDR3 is TGTGCCAGCAGCGCGGGGTCAGGGGCACAGCCCCAGCATTTT. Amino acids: CASSAGSGAQPQHF.

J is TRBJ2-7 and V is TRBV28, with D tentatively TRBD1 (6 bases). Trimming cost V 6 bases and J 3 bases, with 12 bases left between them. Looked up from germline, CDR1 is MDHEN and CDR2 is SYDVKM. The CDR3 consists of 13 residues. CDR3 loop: CASSQTGFYEQYF. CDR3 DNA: TGTGCCAGCAGCCAGACAGGATTCTACGAGCAGTACTTC.

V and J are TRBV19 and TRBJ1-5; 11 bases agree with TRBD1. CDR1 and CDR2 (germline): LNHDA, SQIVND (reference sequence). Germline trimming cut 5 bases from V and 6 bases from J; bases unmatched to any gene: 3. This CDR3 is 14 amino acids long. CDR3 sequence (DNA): TGTGCCAGTAGTCTGGGACAGGGGGTTCAGCCCCAGCATTTT. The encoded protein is CASSLGQGVQPQHF.

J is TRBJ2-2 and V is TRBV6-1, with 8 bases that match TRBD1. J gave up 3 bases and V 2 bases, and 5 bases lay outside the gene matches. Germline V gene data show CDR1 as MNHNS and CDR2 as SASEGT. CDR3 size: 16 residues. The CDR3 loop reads CASSERTGRYTGELFF. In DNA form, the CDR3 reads TGTGCCAGCAGTGAAAGGACAGGGCGGTACACCGGGGAGCTGTTTTTT.

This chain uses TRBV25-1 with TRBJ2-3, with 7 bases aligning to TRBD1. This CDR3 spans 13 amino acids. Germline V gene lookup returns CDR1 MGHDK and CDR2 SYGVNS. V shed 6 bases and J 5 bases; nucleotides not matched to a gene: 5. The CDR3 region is CASRVRGKDTQYF. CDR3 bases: TGTGCCAGCAGGGTCAGGGGGAAAGATACGCAGTATTTT.

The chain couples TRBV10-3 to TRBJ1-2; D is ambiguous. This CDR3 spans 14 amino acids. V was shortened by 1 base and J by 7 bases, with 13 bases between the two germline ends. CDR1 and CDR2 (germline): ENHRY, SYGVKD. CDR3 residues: CAISELGTEGGYTF. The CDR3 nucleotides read TGTGCCATCAGTGAGTTAGGTACCGAGGGTGGCTACACCTTC.

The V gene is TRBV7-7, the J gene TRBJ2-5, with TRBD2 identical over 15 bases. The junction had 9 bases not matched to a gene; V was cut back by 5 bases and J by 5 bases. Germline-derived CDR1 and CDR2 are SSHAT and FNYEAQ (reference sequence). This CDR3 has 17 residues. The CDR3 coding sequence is TGTGCCAGCAGCCGCGGACTAGCGGGAGGGTATGGGGAGACCCAGTACTTC. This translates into CASSRGLAGGYGETQYF.

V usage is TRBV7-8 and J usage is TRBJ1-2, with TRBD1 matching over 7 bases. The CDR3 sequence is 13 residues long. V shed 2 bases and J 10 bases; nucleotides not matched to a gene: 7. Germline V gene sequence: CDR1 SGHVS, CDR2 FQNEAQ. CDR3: CASSLRDRDFYTF. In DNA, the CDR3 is TGTGCCAGCAGCTTACGCGACAGGGATTTCTACACCTTC.

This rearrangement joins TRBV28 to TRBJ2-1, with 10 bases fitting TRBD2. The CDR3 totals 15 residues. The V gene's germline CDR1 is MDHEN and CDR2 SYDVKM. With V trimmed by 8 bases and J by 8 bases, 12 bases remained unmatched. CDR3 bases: TGTGCCAGCGCCAGCGGGCTAGCGGGAGTCCATGAGCAGTTCTTC. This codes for CASASGLAGVHEQFF.

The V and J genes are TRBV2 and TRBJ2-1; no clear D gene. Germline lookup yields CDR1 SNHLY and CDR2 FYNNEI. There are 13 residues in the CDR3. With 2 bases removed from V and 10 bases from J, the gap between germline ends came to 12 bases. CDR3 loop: CASSERLFTEQFF. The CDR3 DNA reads TGTGCCAGCAGTGAAAGGTTGTTTACAGAGCAGTTCTTC.

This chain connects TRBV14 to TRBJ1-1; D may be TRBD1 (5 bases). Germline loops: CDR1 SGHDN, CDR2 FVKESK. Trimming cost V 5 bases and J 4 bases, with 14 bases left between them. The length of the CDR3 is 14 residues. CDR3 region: CASSAISGGTEAFF. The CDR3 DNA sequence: TGTGCCAGCAGCGCGATCTCCGGGGGCACTGAAGCTTTCTTT.

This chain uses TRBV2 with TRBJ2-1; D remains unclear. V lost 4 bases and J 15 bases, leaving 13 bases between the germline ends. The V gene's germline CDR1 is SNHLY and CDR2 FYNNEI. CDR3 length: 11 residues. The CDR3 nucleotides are TGTGCCAGCAGTGTGGGCACCGATGGGTTCTTC. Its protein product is CASSVGTDGFF.

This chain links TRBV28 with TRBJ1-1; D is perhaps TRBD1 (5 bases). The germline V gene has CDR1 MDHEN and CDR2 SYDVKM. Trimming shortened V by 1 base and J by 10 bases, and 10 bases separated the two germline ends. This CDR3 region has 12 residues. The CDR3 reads CASSLSRAGAFF. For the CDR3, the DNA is TGTGCCAGCAGTTTATCCAGGGCTGGAGCTTTCTTT.

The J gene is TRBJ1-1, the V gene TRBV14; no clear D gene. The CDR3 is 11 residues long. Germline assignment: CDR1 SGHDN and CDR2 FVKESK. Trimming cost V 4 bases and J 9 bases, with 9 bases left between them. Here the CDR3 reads CASSRFRKAFF. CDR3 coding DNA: TGTGCCAGCAGCCGGTTTCGGAAAGCTTTCTTT.

The CDR3, as DNA: TGTGCCAGCAAGCCGGGACAGAGCTACGAGCAGTACTTC. Residues: CASKPGQSYEQYF. V and J are TRBV6-1 and TRBJ2-7, with 7 bases fitting TRBD1. Germline V CDR1 and CDR2: MNHNS, SASEGT. CDR3 size: 13 residues. Trimming removed 7 bases from V and 3 bases from J; junction bases left unmatched: 6.

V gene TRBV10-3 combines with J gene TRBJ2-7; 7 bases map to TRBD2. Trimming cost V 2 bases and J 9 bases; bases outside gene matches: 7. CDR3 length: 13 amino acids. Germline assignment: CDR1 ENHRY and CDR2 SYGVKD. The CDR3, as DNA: TGTGCCATCAGTGAGGCGCGGGAGAACGGGCAGTACTTC. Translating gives CAISEARENGQYF.